A single sample is the source of the 23 T cell receptor beta chains below, sequenced in a study of blood T cell repertoires in COVID-19. TCRdb's copy holds only in-frame clones and misses some; the assay was immunoSEQ multiplex PCR. The table lists 330,000 or so clones, more than 70% of them singletons. The material sequenced was PBMCs or T cells enriched from blood (not recorded which). These receptor sequences come from a woman aged 25-40 years who had been exposed to COVID-19.

This clone has just a few counts. The chain's CDR3 is CASSVASGQGTQYF. The CDR3 DNA is TGTGCCAGCAGCGTAGCTAGCGGCCAGGGTACGCAGTATTTT. The J gene is TRBJ2-3, the V gene TRBV9, with TRBD2 matching 7 bases. V was clipped by 0 bases and J by 8 bases; unmatched bases: 6. The germline gives CDR1 SGDLS, CDR2 YYNGEE. This CDR3 is built from 14 residues.

The rearrangement uses TRBV28 and TRBJ2-7, with TRBD1 matching over 9 bases. Germline V gives CDR1 MDHEN, CDR2 SYDVKM. V trimming: 2 bases; J trimming: 6 bases; junction bases outside the gene matches: 8. The CDR3 extends over 15 amino acids. The CDR3: CASSLIDRGSSEQYF. CDR3 sequence (DNA): TGTGCCAGCAGTTTAATTGACAGGGGGTCGAGCGAGCAGTACTTC.

The chain has TRBV30 and TRBJ1-2, with TRBD1 matching 9 bases. After removal of 1 base from V and 2 bases from J, the junction contained 2 bases not matched to a gene. The CDR3 covers 14 residues. The germline gives CDR1 GTSNPN, CDR2 SVGIG (reference sequence). DNA of the CDR3: TGTGCCTGGAGTGCCGGACAGGGGAACTATGGCTACACCTTC. Protein sequence: CAWSAGQGNYGYTF.

The CDR3 DNA reads TGTGCCAGTAGTGGCAGACTAGCGAGTCACAGTGAGCAGTTCTTC. It yields the protein CASSGRLASHSEQFF. The chain joins TRBV19 to TRBJ2-1, with 8 bases matching TRBD2. CDR1 is LNHDA and CDR2 is SQIVND in the germline V gene (reference sequence). V shed 5 bases and J 9 bases; nucleotides not matched to a gene: 12. This CDR3 is built from 15 residues.

This rearrangement joins TRBV2 to TRBJ2-2; 9 bases fit TRBD2. From germline, CDR1 is SNHLY and CDR2 FYNNEI. There are 17 residues in the CDR3. The ends lost 5 bases at V and 0 bases at J; junction bases unmatched: 7. CDR3 residues: CASSLGTSFSNTGELFF. CDR3 nucleotides: TGTGCCAGCAGTCTTGGGACTAGCTTCTCGAACACCGGGGAGCTGTTTTTT.

This clone showed up just once. V is TRBV7-9 and J is TRBJ2-1; TRBD1 matches 9 bases. The CDR3 consists of 15 residues. V dropped 4 bases and J dropped 9; count of bases not matched to a gene: 10. Germline V lookup: CDR1 SEHNR, CDR2 FQNEAQ (reference sequence). DNA for the CDR3: TGTGCCAGCAGCTCCCGGCGGACAGGGGATTTTGAGCAGTTCTTC. Its protein is CASSSRRTGDFEQFF.

The rearrangement joins TRBV25-1 to TRBJ1-6; 9 nucleotides line up with TRBD1. CDR3 length: 15 amino acids. Trimming cost V 2 bases and J 9 bases; bases outside gene matches: 5. Looked up from germline, CDR1 is MGHDK and CDR2 is SYGVNS. The CDR3 spells CASSEHRQGVSPLHF. The CDR3 nucleotides are TGTGCCAGCAGTGAACATCGACAGGGGGTTTCACCCCTCCACTTT.

The gene calls are TRBV6-2 or TRBV6-3 and TRBJ1-5; 8 bases map to TRBD1. The CDR3 extends over 16 amino acids. Looked up from germline, CDR1 is MNHEY and CDR2 is SVGEGT. V was pared by 2 bases and J by 6 bases, with 9 bases of the junction left unmatched. The CDR3 loop is CASSYIRDRSGQPQHF. CDR3 sequence (DNA): TGTGCCAGCAGTTACATACGGGACAGGAGCGGTCAGCCCCAGCATTTT.

The chain is built from TRBV2 and TRBJ1-2; 9 nucleotides agree with TRBD1. V lost 7 bases, J lost 4 bases, and 4 bases stayed unmatched. Germline CDR1 SNHLY, CDR2 FYNNEI. The CDR3 is 13 residues long. CDR3 bases: TGTGCCAGCAAGGTGGGACAGGGCTATGGCTACACCTTC. Its protein product is CASKVGQGYGYTF.

The chain has TRBV9 and TRBJ2-7; D might be TRBD2 (5 bases). The CDR3 runs 15 residues. Between the trimmed V and J ends, which lost 1 base and 4 bases, there was a span of 15 bases. The germline CDR1 and CDR2 sequences are SGDLS and YYNGEE. The CDR3 nucleotides are TGTGCCAGCAGCGTACGGGGTGGTAGTGTTTACGAGCAGTACTTC. Amino acids: CASSVRGGSVYEQYF.

V usage is TRBV7-9 and J usage is TRBJ1-1; 7 bases fit TRBD1. The V and J ends lost 1 base and 4 bases, in that order; junction bases with no gene match: 6. Germline CDR1 and CDR2: SEHNR and FQNEAQ (reference sequence). This CDR3 is 15 amino acids long. This chain's CDR3 is CASSLEGRGATEAFF. CDR3 sequence (DNA): TGTGCCAGCAGCTTAGAAGGCAGGGGGGCCACTGAAGCTTTCTTT.

This chain uses TRBV27 with TRBJ2-2, with D possibly being TRBD1 (6 bases). The CDR3 is 15 amino acids. Trimming stripped 6 bases from V and 4 bases from J, with 15 bases between. Germline V gene lookup returns CDR1 MNHEY and CDR2 SMNVEV (reference sequence). The DNA of the CDR3 is TGTGCCAGCAGCGGAATGGACAGACTCACCGGGGAGCTGTTTTTT. It is translated as CASSGMDRLTGELFF.

CDR3 DNA sequence: TGTGCCAGCAGCTGGGGACTAGCGGGAGGCCCCTACAATGAGCAGTTCTTC. This translates into CASSWGLAGGPYNEQFF. The chain is built from TRBV7-3 and TRBJ2-1, with 15 bases lining up with TRBD2. From germline, CDR1 is SGHTA and CDR2 FQGTGA. V shed 4 bases and J 2 bases; nucleotides not matched to a gene: 3. The CDR3 is 17 amino acids.

This chain connects TRBV28 to TRBJ1-6, with TRBD1 matching over 9 bases. The CDR3 spans 14 residues. Germline trimming cut 2 bases from V and 9 bases from J; bases unmatched to any gene: 2. The germline gives CDR1 MDHEN, CDR2 SYDVKM. The CDR3 DNA is TGTGCCAGCAGTTTACGGACAGGGGTTTCACCCCTCCACTTT. Its translation: CASSLRTGVSPLHF.

The genes are TRBV28 and TRBJ2-7; the D is unclear. The CDR3 runs 13 residues. Germline V gene sequence: CDR1 MDHEN, CDR2 SYDVKM. The germline V and J ends were trimmed by 7 bases and 2 bases, with 12 bases remaining between them. The CDR3 DNA reads as TGTGCCAGCAATTCGGGTCTGACCTACGAGCAGTACTTC. Encoded protein: CASNSGLTYEQYF.

This clone occurred once. The genes are TRBV19 and TRBJ1-1, with D possibly being TRBD1 (6 bases). Germline assignment: CDR1 LNHDA and CDR2 SQIVND (reference sequence). Trimming shortened V by 4 bases and J by 3 bases, and 18 bases separated the two germline ends. The CDR3 is made up of 16 amino acids. DNA of the CDR3: TGTGCCAGTAGTACTCACTTCGGCAGGGGAGACACTGAAGCTTTCTTT. This gives the protein CASSTHFGRGDTEAFF.

V usage is TRBV30 and J usage is TRBJ1-4; the D is unclear. The germline CDR1 and CDR2 sequences are GTSNPN and SVGIG (reference sequence). The CDR3 totals 11 residues. Trimming took off 7 bases at V and 5 bases at J, with 8 bases between the two ends. The CDR3 DNA follows: TGTGCCTTCCTCCCCAATGAAAAACTGTTTTTT. Its protein is CAFLPNEKLFF.

V usage is TRBV28 and J usage is TRBJ2-1; 8 positions match TRBD2. The CDR3 is 16 residues long. Germline V gene lookup returns CDR1 MDHEN and CDR2 SYDVKM. V lost 5 bases and J lost 2; bases outside the gene matches: 8. The CDR3 DNA reads TGTGCCAGCAGTGAGACTAGCGCGTCAACCTACAATGAGCAGTTCTTC. Encoded protein: CASSETSASTYNEQFF.

V and J are TRBV20-1 and TRBJ2-1; TRBD1 matches at 7 bases. From germline, CDR1 is DFQATT and CDR2 SNEGSKA (reference sequence). CDR3 length: 11 amino acids. The CDR3 sequence is CMGQLNNEQFF. CDR3 nucleotides: TGCATGGGACAGCTGAACAATGAGCAGTTCTTC.

This clone was counted only a few times. V and J are TRBV19 and TRBJ2-1; possible D gene TRBD2, 5 bases. Germline CDR1 is LNHDA and CDR2 is SQIVND (reference sequence). Trimming removed 6 bases at V and 8 bases at J, with 20 bases between. CDR3 size: 15 residues. The CDR3 coding sequence is TGTGCCAGTAGCGGACTTAGAGTTATAGCCGATGAGCAGTTCTTC. As protein: CASSGLRVIADEQFF.

This clone was counted only a few times. V and J are TRBV14 and TRBJ2-7, with D possibly being TRBD2 (6 bases). Between the trimmed V and J ends, which lost 1 base and 1 base, there was a span of 8 bases. Per the germline V gene, CDR1 is SGHDN and CDR2 is FVKESK. CDR3 length: 14 amino acids. The CDR3 bases are TGTGCCAGCAGCCAAGCTGGAGGGTCCTACGAGCAGTACTTC. It yields the protein CASSQAGGSYEQYF.

The chain employs TRBV7-9 and TRBJ1-1, with D unclear. This CDR3 has 12 residues. CDR1 SEHNR and CDR2 FQNEAQ come from the germline V gene (reference sequence). The V gene lost 1 base and the J gene lost 10 bases, with 10 bases spanning the gap. Written as DNA, the CDR3 is TGTGCCAGCAGCTTAGGGGAAGAGGGAGCTTTCTTT. This encodes CASSLGEEGAFF.

V is TRBV5-1 and J is TRBJ1-2, with 7 bases lining up with TRBD1. This CDR3 has 13 amino acids. The J segment lost 7 bases and the V segment lost 4 bases, leaving 7 bases of the junction unmatched. Germline assignment: CDR1 SGHRS and CDR2 YFSETQ. DNA for the CDR3: TGCGCCAGCAGCACCGACAGGGTTCCTGGCTACACCTTC. It specifies CASSTDRVPGYTF.